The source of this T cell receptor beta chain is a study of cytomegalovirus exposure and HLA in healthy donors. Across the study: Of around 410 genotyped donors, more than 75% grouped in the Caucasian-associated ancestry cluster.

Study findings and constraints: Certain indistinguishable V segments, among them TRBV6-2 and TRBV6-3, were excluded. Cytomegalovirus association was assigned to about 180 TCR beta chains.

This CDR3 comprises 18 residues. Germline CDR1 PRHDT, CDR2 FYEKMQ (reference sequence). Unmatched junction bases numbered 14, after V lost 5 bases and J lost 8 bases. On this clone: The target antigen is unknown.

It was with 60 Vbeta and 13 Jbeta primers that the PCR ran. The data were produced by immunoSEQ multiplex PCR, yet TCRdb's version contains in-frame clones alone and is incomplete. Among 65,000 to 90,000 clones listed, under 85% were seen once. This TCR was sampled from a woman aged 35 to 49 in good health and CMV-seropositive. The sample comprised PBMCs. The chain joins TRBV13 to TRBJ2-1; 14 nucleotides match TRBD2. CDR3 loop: CASSLLMTSGGAVHEQFF. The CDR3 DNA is TGTGCCAGCAGCCTTCTCATGACTAGCGGGGGGGCAGTGCATGAGCAGTTCTTC.